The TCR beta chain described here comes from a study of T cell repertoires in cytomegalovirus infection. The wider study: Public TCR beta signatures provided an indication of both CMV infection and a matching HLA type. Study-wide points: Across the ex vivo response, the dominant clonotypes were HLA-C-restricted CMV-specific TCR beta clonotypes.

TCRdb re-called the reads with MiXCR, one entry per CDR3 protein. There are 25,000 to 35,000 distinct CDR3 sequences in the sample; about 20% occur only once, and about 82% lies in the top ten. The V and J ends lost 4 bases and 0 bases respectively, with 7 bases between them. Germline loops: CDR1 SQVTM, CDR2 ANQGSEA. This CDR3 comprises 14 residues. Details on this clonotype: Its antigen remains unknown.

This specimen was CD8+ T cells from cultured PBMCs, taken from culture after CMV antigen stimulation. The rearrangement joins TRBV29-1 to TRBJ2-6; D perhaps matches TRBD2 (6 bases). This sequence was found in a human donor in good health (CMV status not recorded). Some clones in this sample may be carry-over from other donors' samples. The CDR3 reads CSVAGVSGANVLTF. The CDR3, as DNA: TGCAGCGTTGCGGGGGTCTCTGGGGCCAACGTCCTGACTTTC.